This T cell receptor beta chain is from a study of blood T cells in healthy people across ages. In this sample, this clonotype turned up many times. Primed by a sample-barcoded 5' primer and a J-beta primer mix, a second PCR proceeded for 7 to 11 cycles. TCRdb passed the 5' RACE reads through MiXCR, listing each CDR3 protein once. This table holds some 1.7 million distinct CDR3 sequences, roughly 30% found once. The CDR3 totals 14 residues. The V end was cut by 6 bases, the J end by 9 bases, with 18 bases between. The clonotype comes from a young woman in good health. The sample was blood. The J gene is TRBJ2-4, the V gene TRBV12-3 or TRBV12-4, with D perhaps TRBD1 or TRBD2 (5 bases each). The CDR3: CASSPGAGGAIQYF. The CDR3 nucleotides are TGTGCCAGCAGCCCCGGGGCTGGGGGAGCCATTCAGTACTTC.